These 11 T cell receptor beta chains were all obtained from the same sample, sequenced in a study of OX40 agonist ivuxolimab in advanced cancers. Only in-frame clones appear in the TCRdb table, and some are missing; sequencing was by immunoSEQ multiplex PCR. The profile shows about 80,000 clones, around nine tenths of them singletons. Sample: CD4+ or CD8+ T cells sorted from blood, taken in a trial of the OX40 agonist ivuxolimab. These receptors all stem from an adult with an advanced solid tumor such as melanoma, head and neck, liver or kidney cancer.

The V and J genes are TRBV28 and TRBJ2-1; 10 nucleotides align to TRBD2. Germline assignment: CDR1 MDHEN and CDR2 SYDVKM. With 6 bases clipped from V and 7 bases from J, the junction kept 9 bases outside the gene matches. The CDR3 is 15 amino acids. The CDR3 loop is CASRLSGRVENEQFF. CDR3 nucleotides: TGTGCCAGCAGACTCAGCGGGAGGGTTGAAAATGAGCAGTTCTTC.

The V and J genes are TRBV18 and TRBJ2-5, with a possible D match to TRBD2 (6 bases). This CDR3 contains 14 residues. Trimming removed 1 base at V and 5 bases at J, with 11 bases between. CDR1 is KGHSH and CDR2 is LQKENI in the germline V gene. The CDR3 region has the DNA TGTGCCAGCTCACCACGGAGGGATTCGGAGACCCAGTACTTC. Amino acids: CASSPRRDSETQYF.

The genes are TRBV5-6 and TRBJ2-7; TRBD1 matches at 8 bases. The J segment lost 4 bases and the V segment lost 3 bases, leaving 9 bases of the junction unmatched. Germline CDR1 SGHDT, CDR2 YYEEEE. The CDR3 length is 15 residues. CDR3 in DNA: TGTGCCAGCAGCTCTCGGAGGACAGGGCCTTACGAGCAGTACTTC. It is translated as CASSSRRTGPYEQYF.

The chain couples TRBV5-1 to TRBJ2-3; D might be TRBD2 (5 bases). The ends were cut back, 6 bases at V and 2 bases at J, with 13 bases in the middle. CDR1 SGHRS and CDR2 YFSETQ come from the germline V gene. This CDR3 has 14 amino acids. The CDR3 region has the DNA TGCGCCAGCACGGAGCGGACCTCCACAGATACGCAGTATTTT. Residues: CASTERTSTDTQYF.

This sequence joins TRBV6-6 and TRBJ2-7, with TRBD1 matching 8 bases. Per germline, CDR1 MNHNY and CDR2 SVGAGI (reference sequence). V shed 2 bases, J shed 2 bases, and the junction held 2 bases outside the gene matches. The CDR3 runs to 14 residues. CDR3 residues: CASSYGQGAYEQYF. Here the CDR3 DNA reads TGTGCCAGCAGTTACGGACAGGGTGCCTACGAGCAGTACTTC.

DNA for the CDR3: TGTGCCAGCAGTGGGGATTGGGCTAGCGGGTTTGGCTCCTACAATGAGCAGTTCTTC. This encodes CASSGDWASGFGSYNEQFF. The chain recombines TRBV6-4 with TRBJ2-1; 8 bases are a match to TRBD2. This CDR3 has 19 amino acids. V shed 4 bases and J 0 bases; nucleotides not matched to a gene: 14. Germline loops: CDR1 MRHNA, CDR2 SNTAGT.

This clone was seen just once. The chain couples TRBV18 to TRBJ2-1; unclear D gene. The ends were cut back, 6 bases at V and 7 bases at J, with 13 bases in the middle. The CDR3 has 13 residues. Germline V gene data show CDR1 as KGHSH and CDR2 as LQKENI. The CDR3 sequence: CASSLKDGNEQFF. The CDR3 DNA reads TGTGCCAGCTCTCTTAAGGACGGAAATGAGCAGTTCTTC.

The chain is built from TRBV7-3 and TRBJ2-1; D unresolved. CDR3 length: 13 residues. The V gene's germline CDR1 is SGHTA and CDR2 FQGTGA. V shed 2 bases and J shed 6 bases, with 8 bases lying between them. The CDR3 here is CASSLGPPNEQFF. The CDR3 region has the DNA TGTGCCAGCAGCTTAGGGCCCCCCAATGAGCAGTTCTTC. The full variable domain, with the rest looked up from reference TRBV7-3 and TRBJ2-1, is GAGVSQTPSNKVTEKGKYVELRCDPISGHTALYWYRQSLGQGPEFLIYFQGTGAADDSGLPNDRFFAVRPEGSVSTLKIQRTERGDSAVYLCASSLGPPNEQFFGPGTRLTVL.

The chain is built from TRBV9 and TRBJ2-7; unclear D gene. CDR3 size: 14 residues. Trimming shortened V by 0 bases and J by 5 bases, and 12 bases separated the two germline ends. From germline, CDR1 is SGDLS and CDR2 YYNGEE. The CDR3 DNA sequence: TGTGCCAGCAGCGTAGGTGCTAGTCGTGACGAGCAGTACTTC. It yields the protein CASSVGASRDEQYF.

This clone appeared a single time. The chain joins TRBV30 to TRBJ1-1; no firm D call. Germline V gene lookup returns CDR1 GTSNPN and CDR2 SVGIG (reference sequence). The CDR3 is made up of 14 amino acids. The V end was cut by 4 bases, the J end by 5 bases, with 17 bases between. The CDR3 DNA sequence: TGTGCCTGGATATCTGGAGGCCTCGGGACTGAAGCTTTCTTT. Translation gives CAWISGGLGTEAFF.

This clone was recorded only once. The chain recombines TRBV19 with TRBJ1-1, with D hard to call. The CDR3 extends over 13 amino acids. V was clipped by 3 bases and J by 2 bases, with 7 bases between them. The germline gives CDR1 LNHDA, CDR2 SQIVND (reference sequence). CDR3 DNA sequence: TGTGCCAGTAGTATTATAGTAAACACTGAAGCTTTCTTT. Translation: CASSIIVNTEAFF.